This passage covers 30 T cell receptor beta chains from one sample sequenced in a study of OX40 agonist ivuxolimab in advanced cancers. Data came from immunoSEQ multiplex PCR; TCRdb stores just in-frame clones and leaves some out. This sample has about 100,000 clones; roughly 90% occur once, and the top ten carry approximately 0.58%. The sample here was CD4+ or CD8+ T cells sorted from blood, taken in a trial of the OX40 agonist ivuxolimab. Receptor source: an adult with an advanced solid tumor such as melanoma, head and neck, liver or kidney cancer.

The chain couples TRBV5-6 to TRBJ1-2; possible D gene TRBD1, 5 bases. The V end was cut by 5 bases, the J end by 4 bases, with 15 bases between. This CDR3 contains 14 residues. Germline-derived CDR1 and CDR2 are SGHDT and YYEEEE. CDR3 protein: CASRILGPVYGYTF. CDR3 DNA: TGTGCCAGCAGGATTTTGGGGCCGGTCTATGGCTACACCTTC. Using reference TRBV5-6 and TRBJ1-2 for the parts outside the CDR3, the full variable domain is DAGVTQSPTHLIKTRGQQVTLRCSPKSGHDTVSWYQQALGQGPQFIFQYYEEEERQRGNFPDRFSGHQFPNYSSELNVNALLLGDSALYLCASRILGPVYGYTFGSGTRLTVV.

V gene TRBV19 combines with J gene TRBJ2-3; D call uncertain. Looked up from germline, CDR1 is LNHDA and CDR2 is SQIVND (reference sequence). The V end lost 5 bases, the J end lost 3 bases, and 12 bases lay between the germline ends. The CDR3 spans 14 residues. The CDR3 loop reads CASSSSGLTDTQYF. CDR3 bases: TGTGCCAGTAGTTCCTCCGGATTAACAGATACGCAGTATTTT.

As for this clone: The DNA is omitted, as the CDR3 cannot be located on it reliably, and the CDR3 follows TCRdb's listing. The chain carries TRBV28 and TRBJ1-1; TRBD1 is the table's D call and was not checked against the DNA. With termini counted, the CDR3 has 15 amino acids. The germline V gene encodes CDR1 MDHEN and CDR2 SYDVKM. The CDR3 loop is CASSSSTVPNTEAFF.

This chain uses TRBV10-3 with TRBJ2-5, with a tentative D call TRBD2 (6 bases). The germline CDR1 and CDR2 sequences are ENHRY and SYGVKD. V lost 11 bases and J 0 bases, leaving 13 bases between the germline ends. The CDR3 is 13 amino acids. The CDR3 here is CALRGGDQETQYF. For the CDR3, the DNA is TGTGCCCTGAGGGGAGGCGACCAAGAGACCCAGTACTTC.

V and J are TRBV5-1 and TRBJ2-1; no definite D call. Germline CDR1 is SGHRS and CDR2 is YFSETQ. V lost 1 base, J lost 8 bases, and 7 bases lay in between. This CDR3 comprises 12 residues. CDR3 nucleotide sequence: TGCGCCAGCAGCTTGAGTTGGTATGAGCAGTTCTTC. Encoded protein: CASSLSWYEQFF.

The chain employs TRBV4-1 and TRBJ2-3; TRBD2 matches 11 bases. Germline assignment: CDR1 MGHRA and CDR2 YSYEKL. With 0 bases clipped from V and 2 bases from J, the junction kept 7 bases outside the gene matches. This CDR3 is built from 18 residues. The CDR3 DNA follows: TGCGCCAGCAGCCAAGAGGAGACTAGCGGGGCCAACACAGATACGCAGTATTTT. This sequence encodes CASSQEETSGANTDTQYF.

V gene TRBV7-2 combines with J gene TRBJ2-7, with D unresolved. V was cut by 2 bases and J by 3 bases, with 5 bases left in between. The germline V gene has CDR1 SGHTA and CDR2 FQGNSA. The CDR3 extends over 12 amino acids. DNA of the CDR3: TGTGCCAGCAGCTTAACTCTCTACGAGCAGTACTTC. As protein: CASSLTLYEQYF.

The chain carries TRBV4-2 and TRBJ1-4; 8 bases map to TRBD1. Looked up from germline, CDR1 is LGHNA and CDR2 is YNFKEQ. CDR3 length: 15 residues. J gave up 8 bases and V 5 bases, and 10 bases lay outside the gene matches. The DNA of the CDR3 is TGTGCCAGCAGCAATCGACAGGGGTTCGAGGAAAAACTGTTTTTT. It codes for CASSNRQGFEEKLFF.

The chain links TRBV10-3 to TRBJ2-5; the D call may be TRBD1 or TRBD2 (5 bases each). This CDR3 is 12 amino acids long. Germline CDR1 ENHRY, CDR2 SYGVKD. V was pared by 8 bases and J by 4 bases, with 11 bases between. CDR3 nucleotide sequence: TGTGCCATCGGGACCCAAGGAGAGACCCAGTACTTC. Residues: CAIGTQGETQYF.

In this sample, this clone turned up once. CDR3: CASSFLWGWEGYTF. Written as DNA, the CDR3 is TGTGCCAGCAGTTTCCTGTGGGGCTGGGAAGGCTACACCTTC. The chain combines TRBV28 with TRBJ1-2; D is possibly TRBD1 (5 bases). The ends were cut back, 3 bases at V and 8 bases at J, with 16 bases in the middle. This CDR3 contains 14 residues. Germline V lookup: CDR1 MDHEN, CDR2 SYDVKM.

This clone appeared once. The gene calls are TRBV7-9 and TRBJ1-3; no clear D. Germline CDR1 and CDR2: SEHNR and FQNEAQ (reference sequence). V was cut by 3 bases and J by 2 bases, with 11 bases left in between. This CDR3 is built from 15 residues. The CDR3 coding sequence is TGTGCCAGCAGCTTTACTGGGATTCCTGGAAACACCATATATTTT. Translating gives CASSFTGIPGNTIYF.

V usage is TRBV6-5 and J usage is TRBJ1-3; D gene ambiguous. The V gene's germline CDR1 is MNHEY and CDR2 SVGAGI. The CDR3 runs to 14 residues. V lost 3 bases and J 3 bases, leaving 9 bases between the germline ends. In DNA form, the CDR3 reads TGTGCCAGCAGTTATAGGGCTTATGGAAACACCATATATTTT. Its protein product is CASSYRAYGNTIYF.

The V and J genes are TRBV5-1 and TRBJ2-1; 9 positions agree with TRBD2. This CDR3 is built from 15 residues. Germline assignment: CDR1 SGHRS and CDR2 YFSETQ. J gave up 10 bases and V 0 bases, and 8 bases lay outside the gene matches. The CDR3 protein is CASSLVVAGVGEQFF. Written as DNA, the CDR3 is TGCGCCAGCAGCTTGGTGGTAGCGGGAGTGGGAGAGCAGTTCTTC.

The chain couples TRBV9 to TRBJ2-1, with TRBD2 identical over 10 bases. There are 16 residues in the CDR3. Germline loops: CDR1 SGDLS, CDR2 YYNGEE. Trimming removed 3 bases from V and 2 bases from J; junction bases left unmatched: 5. The DNA of the CDR3 is TGTGCCAGCAGCGCAACAAGCGGGAGGGCCTACAATGAGCAGTTCTTC. Amino acids: CASSATSGRAYNEQFF.

This chain joins TRBV6-6 and TRBJ2-1, with unresolved D. This CDR3 spans 12 amino acids. Deletions cut 2 bases from V and 6 bases from J, with 5 bases between. Germline V gives CDR1 MNHNY, CDR2 SVGAGI (reference sequence). This chain's CDR3 is CASSYGVNEQFF. DNA of the CDR3: TGTGCCAGCAGTTACGGCGTCAATGAGCAGTTCTTC.

The chain recombines TRBV28 with TRBJ2-5, with D possibly matching TRBD2 (6 bases). The CDR3 extends over 15 amino acids. The ends were cut back, 1 base at V and 0 bases at J, with 9 bases in the middle. The germline gives CDR1 MDHEN, CDR2 SYDVKM. The CDR3 region has the DNA TGTGCCAGCAGTTTATCGGAGGGGTACCAAGAGACCCAGTACTTC. This translates into CASSLSEGYQETQYF.

This chain connects TRBV15 to TRBJ2-3; TRBD1 agrees at 11 bases. Germline V gene data show CDR1 as LNHNV and CDR2 as YYDKDF (reference sequence). This CDR3 is 16 amino acids long. Losses at the gene ends were 0 bases for V and 5 bases for J; bases not matched to a gene: 4. As DNA, the CDR3 is TGTGCCACCAGCAGAGACGGACAGGGGGCGCGAGATACGCAGTATTTT. It translates to CATSRDGQGARDTQYF.

The rearrangement links TRBV5-4 to TRBJ1-2, with D possibly matching TRBD1 (6 bases). The CDR3 is made up of 16 amino acids. CDR1 and CDR2 from the germline V gene are SGHNT and YYREEE (reference sequence). V was cut by 0 bases and J by 2 bases, with 14 bases left in between. The CDR3 sequence: CASSLAGSGVNYGYTF. The DNA of the CDR3 is TGTGCCAGCAGCTTGGCCGGATCAGGGGTGAACTATGGCTACACCTTC.

This chain connects TRBV7-9 to TRBJ2-1; 15 positions agree with TRBD2. Germline values: CDR1 SEHNR, CDR2 FQNEAQ (reference sequence). The junction had 9 bases not matched to a gene; V was cut back by 5 bases and J by 10 bases. CDR3 length: 16 amino acids. The CDR3 DNA reads TGTGCCAGCAGCCAAGGGACTAGCGGGAGGATAGGAGAGCAGTTCTTC. Translating it yields CASSQGTSGRIGEQFF.

V gene TRBV15 combines with J gene TRBJ2-5; 9 bases are a match to TRBD2. With V trimmed by 5 bases and J by 4 bases, 2 bases remained unmatched. Germline CDR1 and CDR2: LNHNV and YYDKDF (reference sequence). The CDR3 runs to 13 residues. As DNA, the CDR3 is TGTGCCACCAGCGTAGCGGGAGTAGAGACCCAGTACTTC. It encodes CATSVAGVETQYF.

The sample holds one count of this clone. The CDR3 loop is CASRRTGTRSGNTIYF. The CDR3 DNA follows: TGTGCCAGCAGGAGGACAGGGACGCGGTCTGGAAACACCATATATTTT. The gene calls are TRBV28 and TRBJ1-3; 8 bases match TRBD1. The V gene's germline CDR1 is MDHEN and CDR2 SYDVKM. The CDR3 totals 16 residues. V dropped 6 bases and J dropped 1; count of bases not matched to a gene: 8.

The rearrangement links TRBV14 to TRBJ2-5; D call uncertain. This CDR3 comprises 13 residues. The V gene lost 4 bases and the J gene lost 5 bases, with 11 bases spanning the gap. In germline, CDR1 is SGHDN, CDR2 FVKESK. For the CDR3, the DNA is TGTGCCAGCAGCCGGGGTGGCGTCGAGACCCAGTACTTC. Its translation: CASSRGGVETQYF.

This sequence joins TRBV5-1 and TRBJ2-1, with 9 bases aligning to TRBD2. V was clipped by 5 bases and J by 8 bases; unmatched bases: 8. The CDR3 has 14 amino acids. The germline CDR1 and CDR2 sequences are SGHRS and YFSETQ. The CDR3 DNA follows: TGCGCCAGCAGTTTTGCGGGAGGGAAAGATGAGCAGTTCTTC. Protein: CASSFAGGKDEQFF.

V gene TRBV28 combines with J gene TRBJ1-2, with a weak D call TRBD1 (6 bases). The CDR3 is made up of 13 amino acids. The V gene lost 6 bases and the J gene lost 8 bases, with 16 bases spanning the gap. Per the germline V gene, CDR1 is MDHEN and CDR2 is SYDVKM. The CDR3 loop is CASRPNRAGGYTF. DNA for the CDR3: TGTGCCAGCAGACCGAACAGGGCGGGCGGCTACACCTTC.

This clone was found a few times. The V and J genes are TRBV4-1 and TRBJ1-2; 8 bases are a match to TRBD1. Germline V gene data show CDR1 as MGHRA and CDR2 as YSYEKL. V was clipped by 3 bases and J by 2 bases; unmatched bases: 8. The CDR3 totals 16 residues. For the CDR3, the DNA is TGCGCCAGCAGCCAGAGTGCTGGACAGGGCAACTATGGCTACACCTTC. Translating gives CASSQSAGQGNYGYTF.

This chain joins TRBV28 and TRBJ2-2; D ambiguous. CDR1 and CDR2 from the germline V gene are MDHEN and SYDVKM. Trimming left V 8 bases short and J 1 base short, with 8 bases between. The CDR3 length is 13 residues. The chain's CDR3 is CASSGRNTGELFF. The CDR3 nucleotides read TGTGCCAGCTCAGGACGGAACACCGGGGAGCTGTTTTTT.

The chain employs TRBV15 and TRBJ2-5; D possibly corresponds to TRBD1 (6 bases). Germline CDR1 is LNHNV and CDR2 is YYDKDF (reference sequence). The V and J ends lost 4 bases and 2 bases respectively, with 11 bases between them. The CDR3 is 14 residues long. The CDR3, as DNA: TGTGCCACCAGCAAGGGGGTTCGGCAAGAGACCCAGTACTTC. Encoded protein: CATSKGVRQETQYF.

This clone was detected a few times. The J gene is TRBJ1-5, the V gene TRBV11-2; no clear D. Trimming left V 0 bases short and J 7 bases short, with 7 bases between. Germline CDR1 reads SGHAT; CDR2 reads FQNNGV. The CDR3 totals 13 residues. CDR3 DNA sequence: TGTGCCAGCAGCTTAGATCTTTTGCAGCCCCAGCATTTT. Amino acid sequence: CASSLDLLQPQHF.

The J gene is TRBJ1-2, the V gene TRBV6-1; D is unclear. Germline V gene data show CDR1 as MNHNS and CDR2 as SASEGT. The V end was cut by 2 bases, the J end by 8 bases, with 9 bases between. CDR3 length: 12 residues. The CDR3 region is CASSELGRGYTF. CDR3 sequence (DNA): TGTGCCAGCAGTGAACTAGGCAGGGGCTACACCTTC.

The chain joins TRBV11-1 to TRBJ2-1; TRBD1 aligns across 8 bases. Germline V CDR1 and CDR2: SGHAT, FQDESV (reference sequence). V trimming: 4 bases; J trimming: 7 bases; junction bases outside the gene matches: 12. The CDR3 is made up of 16 amino acids. CDR3 in amino acids: CASSSFQGALPNEQFF. For the CDR3, the DNA is TGTGCCAGCAGCTCCTTCCAGGGGGCGCTTCCTAATGAGCAGTTCTTC.